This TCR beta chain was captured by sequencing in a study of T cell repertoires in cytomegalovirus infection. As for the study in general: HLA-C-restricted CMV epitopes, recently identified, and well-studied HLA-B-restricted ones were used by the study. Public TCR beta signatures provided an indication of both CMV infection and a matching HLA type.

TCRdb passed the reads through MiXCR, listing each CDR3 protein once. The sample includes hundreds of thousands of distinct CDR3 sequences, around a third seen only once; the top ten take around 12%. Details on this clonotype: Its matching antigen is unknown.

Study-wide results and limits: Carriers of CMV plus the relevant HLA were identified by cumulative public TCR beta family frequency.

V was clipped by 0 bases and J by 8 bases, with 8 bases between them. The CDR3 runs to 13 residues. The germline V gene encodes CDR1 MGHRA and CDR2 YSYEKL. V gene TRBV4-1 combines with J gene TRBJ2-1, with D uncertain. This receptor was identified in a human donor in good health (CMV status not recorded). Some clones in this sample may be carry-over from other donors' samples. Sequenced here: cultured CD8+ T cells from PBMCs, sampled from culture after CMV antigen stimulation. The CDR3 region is CASSQDGYDEQFF. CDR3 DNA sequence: TGCGCCAGCAGCCAAGATGGGTACGATGAGCAGTTCTTC.